One T cell receptor (beta chain) is described in this entry. Per germline, CDR1 SQVTM and CDR2 ANQGSEA. The CDR3 runs 13 residues. The V segment lost 7 bases and the J segment 3 bases; nucleotides outside the gene matches: 4. Generated by immunoSEQ multiplex PCR, the TCRdb table keeps only in-frame clones and is missing some. This sample has 240,000 or so clones; roughly 80% occur once, and the top ten carry roughly 8%. This entry comes from a study of blood T cell repertoires in COVID-19. Source material: peripheral blood. This clonotype was sampled from an elderly woman with COVID-19, enrolled during active disease. The V call is TRBV29-1, the J call TRBJ2-5; 11 nucleotides align to TRBD1. The CDR3 DNA reads TGCAGCGGGGACAGGGGGGGAAAAGAGACCCAGTACTTC. Residues: CSGDRGGKETQYF. The whole variable domain, filled in from reference TRBV29-1 and TRBJ2-5, reads SAVISQKPSRDICQRGTSLTIQCQVDSQVTMMFWYRQQPGQSLTLIATANQGSEATYESGFVIDKFPISRPNLTFSTLTVSNMSPEDSSIYLCSGDRGGKETQYFGPGTRLLVL.